A selection of T cell receptor beta chains follows, all from one sample in a study of OX40 agonist ivuxolimab in advanced cancers. The table came from immunoSEQ multiplex PCR; TCRdb's copy has only in-frame clones and leaves some out. The sample includes about 98,000 clones, 88% of them seen just once. The starting material was CD4+ or CD8+ T cells sorted from blood, obtained in a trial of the OX40 agonist ivuxolimab. These receptor sequences come from an adult with an advanced solid tumor such as melanoma, head and neck, liver or kidney cancer. The CDR3 runs from the conserved cysteine through the conserved F or W. The D gene is left open where the match is weak. Rows may omit the clone size; those that give it use once, few, many or a size class.

-	-	TRBV11-2	TRBJ2-5	TGTGCCAGCAGCGCCGACCAGGAGACCCAGTACTTC	CASSADQETQYF
TRBD1	-	TRBV2	TRBJ1-1	TGTGCCAGCAGTGGGGACAGGGCCACTGAAGCTTTCTTT	CASSGDRATEAFF
-	-	TRBV28	TRBJ2-2	TGTGCCAGCAGCACCGACACCCCGTACACCGGGGAGCTGTTTTTT	CASSTDTPYTGELFF
-	once	TRBV18	TRBJ2-7	TGTGCCAGCTCACCACCTCCTCAGGGACTCGCCGAGCAGTACTTC	CASSPPPQGLAEQYF
-	-	TRBV14	TRBJ2-7	TGTGCCAGCAGCCAAGGAGATGGACGCGAGCAGTACTTC	CASSQGDGREQYF
-	-	TRBV2	TRBJ2-3	TGTGCCAGCAGTATGGGGGCAAAATGGACTGATACGCAGTATTTT	CASSMGAKWTDTQYF
-	-	TRBV18	TRBJ2-6	TGTGCCAGCTCACTGCGACGTACTGGGGCCAACGTCCTGACTTTC	CASSLRRTGANVLTF
-	-	TRBV2	TRBJ2-1	TGTGCCAGCCGGCTGTACAGGAATGAGCAGTTCTTC	CASRLYRNEQFF
-	-	TRBV30	TRBJ2-7	TGTGCCTGGACGGATGATTCCTACGAGCAGTACTTC	CAWTDDSYEQYF
TRBD2	-	TRBV4-3	TRBJ2-5	TGCGCCAGCAGCCAGGGGGGACTAGCGGCCGGGGGAGAGACCCAGTACTTC	CASSQGGLAAGGETQYF
-	-	TRBV7-6	TRBJ2-6	TGTGCCAGCAGCTACAACTCTGGGGCCAACGTCCTGACTTTC	CASSYNSGANVLTF
-	-	TRBV5-1	TRBJ2-1	TGCGCCAGCAGCTTAGGGAGCAGCTCCTACAATGAGCAGTTCTTC	CASSLGSSSYNEQFF
-	-	TRBV27	TRBJ1-1	TGTGCCAGCAGTTTCAGGGACCCCCACACTGAAGCTTTCTTT	CASSFRDPHTEAFF
TRBD2	-	TRBV5-1	TRBJ2-7	TGCGCCAGCAGCTTGGAGGCGGGAGGGCCTTTACAGGCGTGGGAGCAGTACTTC	CASSLEAGGPLQAWEQYF
TRBD2	-	TRBV2	TRBJ2-2	TGTGCCAGTAGCGGGAGGGCCCACACCGGGGAGCTGTTTTTT	CASSGRAHTGELFF
-	once	TRBV18	TRBJ1-1	TGTGCCAGCTCCCCGCGACAGGTCATTCAGAGGAACACTGAAGCTTTCTTT	CASSPRQVIQRNTEAFF
-	-	TRBV28	TRBJ2-1	TGTGCCAGCAGTACGACAGCCTACAATGAGCAGTTCTTC	CASSTTAYNEQFF
-	few	TRBV10-1	TRBJ1-1	TGCGCCAGCAGCCAAGGGGAGGAAGCTTTCTTT	CASSQGEEAFF
-	-	TRBV2	TRBJ1-5	TGTGCCAGCTCCCTGGACAGTTTGGAGCCCCAGCATTTT	CASSLDSLEPQHF
TRBD2	-	TRBV2	TRBJ2-6	TGTGCCAGCACCCGGGCGGGACTAGCGGGCTCTGGGGCCAACGTCCTGACTTTC	CASTRAGLAGSGANVLTF
TRBD1	-	TRBV28	TRBJ1-6	TGTGCCAGCCGTCTTATGACAGGGGGTCGGTCACCCCTCCACTTT	CASRLMTGGRSPLHF
-	-	TRBV5-4	TRBJ1-2	TGTGCCAGCAGCTTGGCGCGGGCAGGGCAAGAAGGCTACACCTTC	CASSLARAGQEGYTF
-	-	TRBV6-1	TRBJ1-4	TGTGCCAGCAGTGATTCGTCCCAGGAAAAACTGTTTTTT	CASSDSSQEKLFF
TRBD1	-	TRBV14	TRBJ1-1	TGTGCCAGCAGCCAGGGGACAGGCCCGAACACTGAAGCTTTCTTT	CASSQGTGPNTEAFF
-	-	TRBV29-1	TRBJ2-1	TGCAGCGTTTTCAGTGGGGCCTACAATGAGCAGTTCTTC	CSVFSGAYNEQFF
TRBD2	-	TRBV29-1	TRBJ2-7	TGCAGCGTTGCCCCTCGACTAGCGGGAGAAGGTGAGCAGTACTTC	CSVAPRLAGEGEQYF
-	-	TRBV27	TRBJ2-5	TGTGCCAGCAGGGGGAGAGGTAAAGAGACCCAGTACTTC	CASRGRGKETQYF
-	few	TRBV25-1	TRBJ2-1	TGTGCCAGCAGTGAACAGTACAATGAGCAGTTCTTC	CASSEQYNEQFF
-	-	TRBV28	TRBJ1-1	TGTGCCAGCAGTTTATACTTAGGGCGGTTAGCTTTCTTT	CASSLYLGRLAFF
-	-	TRBV5-4	TRBJ1-1	TGTGCCAGCAGCCCACCCCCGAATGGGTTGAACACTGAAGCTTTCTTT	CASSPPPNGLNTEAFF
-	-	TRBV11-2	TRBJ2-1	TGTGCCAGCAGCTTAAACCCGTCGGCCCAGAATGAGCAGTTCTTC	CASSLNPSAQNEQFF
TRBD2	-	TRBV10-3	TRBJ2-3	TGTGCCATCAGTGCGTTTGGGCTAGCGGCCACAGATACGCAGTATTTT	CAISAFGLAATDTQYF
-	-	TRBV5-1	TRBJ2-2	TGCGCCAGCAGCTCGGGAGTTAACACCGGGGAGCTGTTTTTT	CASSSGVNTGELFF
-	few	TRBV4-1	TRBJ1-3	TGCGCCAGCAGCCCCTCTGGAAACACCATATATTTT	CASSPSGNTIYF
-	-	TRBV9	TRBJ2-5	TGTGCCAGCAGCCGAGGGAACTTCCAAGAGACCCAGTACTTC	CASSRGNFQETQYF